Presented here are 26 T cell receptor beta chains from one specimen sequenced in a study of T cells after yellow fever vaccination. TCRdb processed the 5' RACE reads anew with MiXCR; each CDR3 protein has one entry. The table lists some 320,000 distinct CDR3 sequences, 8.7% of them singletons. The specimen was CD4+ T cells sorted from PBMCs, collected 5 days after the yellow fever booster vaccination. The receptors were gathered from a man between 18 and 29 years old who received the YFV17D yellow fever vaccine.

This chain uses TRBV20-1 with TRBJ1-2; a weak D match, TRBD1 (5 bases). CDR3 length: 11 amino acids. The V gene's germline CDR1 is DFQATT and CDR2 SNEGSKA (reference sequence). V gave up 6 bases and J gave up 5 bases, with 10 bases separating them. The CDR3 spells CSARVAYGYTF. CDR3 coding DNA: TGCAGTGCCAGGGTAGCGTATGGCTACACCTTC.

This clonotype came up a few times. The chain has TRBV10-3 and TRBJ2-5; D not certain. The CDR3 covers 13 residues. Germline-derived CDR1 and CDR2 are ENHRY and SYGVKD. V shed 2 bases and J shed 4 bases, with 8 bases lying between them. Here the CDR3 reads CAISERDGETQYF. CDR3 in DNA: TGTGCCATCAGTGAGCGAGATGGAGAGACCCAGTACTTC.

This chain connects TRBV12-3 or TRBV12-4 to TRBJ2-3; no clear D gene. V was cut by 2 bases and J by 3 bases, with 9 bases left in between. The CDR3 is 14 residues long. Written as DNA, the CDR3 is TGTGCCAGCAGTTTACGTGGAATGACAGATACGCAGTATTTT. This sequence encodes CASSLRGMTDTQYF.

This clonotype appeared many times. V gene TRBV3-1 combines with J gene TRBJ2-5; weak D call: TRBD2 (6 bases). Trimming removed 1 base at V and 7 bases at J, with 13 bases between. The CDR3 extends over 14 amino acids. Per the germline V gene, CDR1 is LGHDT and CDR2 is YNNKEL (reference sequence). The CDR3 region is CASSQVGLKATQYF. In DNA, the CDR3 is TGTGCCAGCAGCCAAGTGGGACTCAAAGCGACCCAGTACTTC.

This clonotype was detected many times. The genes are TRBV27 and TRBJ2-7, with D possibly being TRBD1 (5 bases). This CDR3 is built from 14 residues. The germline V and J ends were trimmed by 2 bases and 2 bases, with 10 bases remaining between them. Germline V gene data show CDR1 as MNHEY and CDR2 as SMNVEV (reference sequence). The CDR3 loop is CASSLVDSAYEQYF. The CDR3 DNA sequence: TGTGCCAGCAGTTTAGTTGACAGCGCCTACGAGCAGTACTTC.

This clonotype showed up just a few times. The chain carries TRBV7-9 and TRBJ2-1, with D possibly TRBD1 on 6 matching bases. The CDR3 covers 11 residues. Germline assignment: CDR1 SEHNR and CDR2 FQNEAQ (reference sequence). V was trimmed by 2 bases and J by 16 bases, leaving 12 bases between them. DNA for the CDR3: TGTGCCAGCAGCTTACAACAGGGTGAATTCTTC. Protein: CASSLQQGEFF.

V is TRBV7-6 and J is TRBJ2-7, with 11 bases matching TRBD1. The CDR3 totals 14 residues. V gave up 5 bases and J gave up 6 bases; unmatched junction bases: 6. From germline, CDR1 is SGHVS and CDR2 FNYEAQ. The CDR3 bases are TGTGCCAGCAGCCATGGGACAGGGGGTGGCGAGCAGTACTTC. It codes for CASSHGTGGGEQYF. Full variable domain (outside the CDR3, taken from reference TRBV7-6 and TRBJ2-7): GAGVSQSPRYKVTKRGQDVALRCDPISGHVSLYWYRQALGQGPEFLTYFNYEAQQDKSGLPNDRFSAERPEGSISTLTIQRTEQRDSAMYRCASSHGTGGGEQYFGPGTRLTVT.

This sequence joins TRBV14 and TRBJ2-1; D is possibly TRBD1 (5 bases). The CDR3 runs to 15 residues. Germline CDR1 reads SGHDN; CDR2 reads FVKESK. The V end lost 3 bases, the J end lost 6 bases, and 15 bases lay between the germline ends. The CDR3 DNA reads TGTGCCAGCAGCCAGGCAGGGCTCTCAAGCAATGAGCAGTTCTTC. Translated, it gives CASSQAGLSSNEQFF.

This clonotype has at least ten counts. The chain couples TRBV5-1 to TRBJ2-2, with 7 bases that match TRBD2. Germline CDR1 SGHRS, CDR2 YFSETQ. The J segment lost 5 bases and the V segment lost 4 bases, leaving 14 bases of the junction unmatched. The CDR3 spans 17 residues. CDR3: CASSRSLSGAGTGELFF. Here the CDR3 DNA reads TGCGCCAGCAGCCGCTCTCTAAGCGGGGCAGGGACCGGGGAGCTGTTTTTT. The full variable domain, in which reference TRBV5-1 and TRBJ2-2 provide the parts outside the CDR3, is KAGVTQTPRYLIKTRGQQVTLSCSPISGHRSVSWYQQTPGQGLQFLFEYFSETQRNKGNFPGRFSGRQFSNSRSEMNVSTLELGDSALYLCASSRSLSGAGTGELFFGEGSRLTVL.

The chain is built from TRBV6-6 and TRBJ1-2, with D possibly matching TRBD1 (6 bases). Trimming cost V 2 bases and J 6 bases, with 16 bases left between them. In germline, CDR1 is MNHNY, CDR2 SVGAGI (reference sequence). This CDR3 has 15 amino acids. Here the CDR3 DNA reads TGTGCCAGCAGTTACCTTAGGGGGAGAGTAGATGGCTACACCTTC. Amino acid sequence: CASSYLRGRVDGYTF.

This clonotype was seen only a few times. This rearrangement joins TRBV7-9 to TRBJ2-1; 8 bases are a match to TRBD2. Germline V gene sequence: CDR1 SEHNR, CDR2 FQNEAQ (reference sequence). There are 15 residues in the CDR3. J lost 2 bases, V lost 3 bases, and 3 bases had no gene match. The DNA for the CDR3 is TGTGCCAGCAGCTTCGCGGGGGGACCCTACAATGAGCAGTTCTTC. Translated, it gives CASSFAGGPYNEQFF.

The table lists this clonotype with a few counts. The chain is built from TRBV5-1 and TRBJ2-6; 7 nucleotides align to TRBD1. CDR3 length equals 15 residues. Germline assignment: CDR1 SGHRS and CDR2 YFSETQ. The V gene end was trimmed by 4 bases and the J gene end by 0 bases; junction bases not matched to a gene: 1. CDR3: CASSRDSSGANVLTF. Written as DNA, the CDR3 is TGCGCCAGCAGCCGGGACAGCTCTGGGGCCAACGTCCTGACTTTC.

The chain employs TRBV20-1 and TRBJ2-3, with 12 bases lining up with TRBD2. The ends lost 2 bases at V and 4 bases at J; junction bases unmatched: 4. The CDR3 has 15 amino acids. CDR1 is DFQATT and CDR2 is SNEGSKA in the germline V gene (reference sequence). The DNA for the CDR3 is TGCAGTGCTAGACGACTAGCGGGGGAGGCAGATACGCAGTATTTT. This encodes CSARRLAGEADTQYF.

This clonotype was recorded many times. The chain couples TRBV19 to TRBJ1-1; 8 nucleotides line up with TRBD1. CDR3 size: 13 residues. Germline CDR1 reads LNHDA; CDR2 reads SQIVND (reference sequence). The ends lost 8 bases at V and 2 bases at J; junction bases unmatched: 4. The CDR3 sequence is CASGDRGNTEAFF. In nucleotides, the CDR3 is TGTGCCAGTGGAGACAGGGGAAACACTGAAGCTTTCTTT.

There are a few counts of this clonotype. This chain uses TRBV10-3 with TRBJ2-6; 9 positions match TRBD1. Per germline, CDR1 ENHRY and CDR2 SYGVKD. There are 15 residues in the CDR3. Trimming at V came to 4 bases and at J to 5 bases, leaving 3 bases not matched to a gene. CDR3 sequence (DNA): TGTGCCATCAGTGCGGGACAGGGTAGGGCCAACGTCCTGACTTTC. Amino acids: CAISAGQGRANVLTF.

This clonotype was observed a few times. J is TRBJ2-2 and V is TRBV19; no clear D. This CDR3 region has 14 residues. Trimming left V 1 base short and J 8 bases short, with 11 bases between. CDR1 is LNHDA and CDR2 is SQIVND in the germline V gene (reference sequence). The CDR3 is CASSIGPRTGELFF. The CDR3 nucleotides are TGTGCCAGTAGTATAGGACCCCGTACGGGGGAGCTGTTTTTT.

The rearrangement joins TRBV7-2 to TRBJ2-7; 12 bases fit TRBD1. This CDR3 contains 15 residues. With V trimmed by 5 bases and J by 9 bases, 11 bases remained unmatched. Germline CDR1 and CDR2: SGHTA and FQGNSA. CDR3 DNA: TGTGCCAGCAGCCTACTGGGACAGGGGGCGGTCGGGCAGTACTTC. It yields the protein CASSLLGQGAVGQYF. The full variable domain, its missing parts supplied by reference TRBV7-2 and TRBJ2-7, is GAGVSQSPSNKVTEKGKDVELRCDPISGHTALYWYRQSLGQGLEFLIYFQGNSAPDKSGLPSDRFSAERTGGSVSTLTIQRTQQEDSAVYLCASSLLGQGAVGQYFGPGTRLTVT.

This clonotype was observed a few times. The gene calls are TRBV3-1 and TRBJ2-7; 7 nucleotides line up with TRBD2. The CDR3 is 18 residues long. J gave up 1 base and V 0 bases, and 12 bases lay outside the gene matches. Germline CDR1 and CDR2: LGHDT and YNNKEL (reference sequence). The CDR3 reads CASSQDWASGARSYEQYF. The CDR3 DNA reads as TGTGCCAGCAGCCAAGATTGGGCTAGCGGAGCGCGGTCCTACGAGCAGTACTTC.

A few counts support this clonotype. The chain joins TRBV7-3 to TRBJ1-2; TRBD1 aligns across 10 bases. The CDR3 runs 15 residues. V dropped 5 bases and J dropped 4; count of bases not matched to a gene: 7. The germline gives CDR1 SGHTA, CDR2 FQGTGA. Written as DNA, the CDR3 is TGTGCCAGCAGCCCCGACAGGGGGCCGTCCTATGGCTACACCTTC. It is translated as CASSPDRGPSYGYTF.

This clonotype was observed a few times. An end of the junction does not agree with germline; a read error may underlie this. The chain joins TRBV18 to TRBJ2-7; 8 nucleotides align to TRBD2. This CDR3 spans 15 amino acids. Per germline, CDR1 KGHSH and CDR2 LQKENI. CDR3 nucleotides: TGTGCCAGCTCCCCACCCGGGACTAGTACCTACGAGCAGTACTTC. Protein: CASSPPGTSTYEQYF. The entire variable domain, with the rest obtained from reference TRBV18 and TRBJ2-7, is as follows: NAGVMQNPRHLVRRRGQEARLRCSPMKGHSHVYWYRQLPEEGLKFMVYLQKENIIDESGMPKERFSAEFPKEGPSILRIQQVVRGDSAAYFCASSPPGTSTYEQYFGPGTRLTVT.

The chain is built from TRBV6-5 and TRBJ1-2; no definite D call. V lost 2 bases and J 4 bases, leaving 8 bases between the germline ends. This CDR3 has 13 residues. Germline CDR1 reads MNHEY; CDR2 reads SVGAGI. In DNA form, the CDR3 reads TGTGCCAGCAGTTACGGGAGGAGCTATGGCTACACCTTC. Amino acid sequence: CASSYGRSYGYTF.

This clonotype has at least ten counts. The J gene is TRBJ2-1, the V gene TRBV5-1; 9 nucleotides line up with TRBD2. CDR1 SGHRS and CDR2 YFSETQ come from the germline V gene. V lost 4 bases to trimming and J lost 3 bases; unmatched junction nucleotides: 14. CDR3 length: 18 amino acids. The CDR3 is CASSLGSSGNQGYNEQFF. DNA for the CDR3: TGCGCCAGCAGCCTCGGGTCTAGCGGGAATCAAGGCTACAATGAGCAGTTCTTC.

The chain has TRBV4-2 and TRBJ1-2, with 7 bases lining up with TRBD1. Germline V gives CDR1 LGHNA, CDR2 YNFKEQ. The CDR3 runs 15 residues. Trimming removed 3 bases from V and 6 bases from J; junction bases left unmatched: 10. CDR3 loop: CASSHPDRSWDGYTF. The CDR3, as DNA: TGTGCCAGCAGCCACCCGGACAGGTCTTGGGATGGCTACACCTTC.

CDR3 DNA sequence: TGTGCCACCAGTAAAGGGCATTCCGAGGGGCAGTTCTTC. It specifies CATSKGHSEGQFF. The rearrangement links TRBV24-1 to TRBJ2-1, with a tentative D call TRBD2 (5 bases). The CDR3 covers 13 residues. The germline V and J ends were trimmed by 6 bases and 12 bases, with 17 bases remaining between them. CDR1 and CDR2 (germline): KGHDR, SFDVKD.

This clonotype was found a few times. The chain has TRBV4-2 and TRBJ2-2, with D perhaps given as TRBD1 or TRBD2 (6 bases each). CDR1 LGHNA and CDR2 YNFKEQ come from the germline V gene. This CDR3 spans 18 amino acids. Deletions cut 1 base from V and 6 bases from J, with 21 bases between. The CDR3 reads CASSQGRGRGVRAGELFF. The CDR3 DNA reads TGTGCCAGCAGCCAAGGTCGGGGTAGGGGGGTAAGGGCCGGGGAGCTGTTTTTT.

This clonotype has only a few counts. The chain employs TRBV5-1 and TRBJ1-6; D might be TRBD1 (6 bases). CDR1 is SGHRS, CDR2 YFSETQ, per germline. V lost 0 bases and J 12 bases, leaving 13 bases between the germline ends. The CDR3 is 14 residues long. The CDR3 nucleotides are TGCGCCAGCAGCTTGGGACAGGCCACAGGACCCCTCCACTTT. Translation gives CASSLGQATGPLHF.